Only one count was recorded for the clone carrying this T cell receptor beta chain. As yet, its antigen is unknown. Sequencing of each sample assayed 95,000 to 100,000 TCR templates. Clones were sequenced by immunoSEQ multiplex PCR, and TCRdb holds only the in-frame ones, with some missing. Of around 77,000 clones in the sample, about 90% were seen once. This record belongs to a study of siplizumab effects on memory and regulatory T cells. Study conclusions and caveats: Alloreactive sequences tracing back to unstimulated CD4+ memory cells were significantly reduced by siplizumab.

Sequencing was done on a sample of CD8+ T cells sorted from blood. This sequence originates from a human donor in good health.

In DNA form, the CDR3 reads TGTGCCAGCAGTGTCGGCCCCTTGGGCAATCAGCCCCAGCATTTT. Translating gives CASSVGPLGNQPQHF. The chain couples TRBV2 to TRBJ1-5; D is unresolved. The germline V gene has CDR1 SNHLY and CDR2 FYNNEI. Trimming took off 4 bases at V and 2 bases at J, with 12 bases between the two ends. This CDR3 comprises 15 residues.